This T cell receptor (beta chain) stems from a study of blood T cell repertoires in COVID-19. Losses at the gene ends were 4 bases for V and 8 bases for J; bases not matched to a gene: 10. The germline V gene encodes CDR1 MGHRA and CDR2 YSYEKL. CDR3 length: 14 amino acids. Libraries were prepared by immunoSEQ multiplex PCR; TCRdb keeps only in-frame clonotypes and omits some of them. Among about half a million clones listed, about nine tenths were seen once. The rearrangement joins TRBV4-1 to TRBJ1-1; 7 nucleotides match TRBD1. The sequence was collected from a woman in her sixties who had recovered from COVID-19. Sequences were obtained from PBMCs or T cells enriched from blood (not recorded which). The CDR3 here is CASSPPGGGREAFF. In nucleotides, the CDR3 is TGCGCCAGCAGCCCTCCTGGAGGGGGCAGGGAAGCTTTCTTT.